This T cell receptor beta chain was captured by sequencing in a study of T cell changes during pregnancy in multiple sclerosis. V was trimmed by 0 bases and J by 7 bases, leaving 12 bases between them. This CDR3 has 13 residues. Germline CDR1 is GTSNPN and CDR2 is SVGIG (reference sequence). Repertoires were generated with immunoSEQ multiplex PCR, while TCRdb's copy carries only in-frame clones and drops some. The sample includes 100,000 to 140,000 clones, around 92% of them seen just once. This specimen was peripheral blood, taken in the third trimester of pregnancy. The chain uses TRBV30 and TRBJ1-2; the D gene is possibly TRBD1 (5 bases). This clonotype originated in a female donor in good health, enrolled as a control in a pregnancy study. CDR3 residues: CAWSVRGRGGYTF. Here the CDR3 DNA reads TGTGCCTGGAGTGTACGGGGGAGGGGTGGCTACACCTTC.